This TCR beta chain appears in the sequencing data of a study of T cell responses to AZD1222 COVID-19 vaccine. This CDR3 has 16 amino acids. CDR1 SNHLY and CDR2 FYNNEI come from the germline V gene. Trimming took 1 base from V and 1 from J; bases not matched to a gene: 2. The protocol was immunoSEQ multiplex PCR, while the TCRdb copy is restricted to in-frame clones and leaves out a portion. The sample yields over 120,000 clones, around 90% seen once. This TCR came from an adult in good health. J is TRBJ2-2 and V is TRBV2; 8 bases align to TRBD1. This specimen was peripheral blood, taken on day 0 of AZD1222 vaccination. CDR3 nucleotides: TGTGCCAGCAGTGAAGGTGGGACAGGGAACACCGGGGAGCTGTTTTTT. It specifies CASSEGGTGNTGELFF. Supplemented by reference TRBV2 and TRBJ2-2, the full variable domain reads EPEVTQTPSHQVTQMGQEVILRCVPISNHLYFYWYRQILGQKVEFLVSFYNNEISEKSEIFDDQFSVERPDGSNFTLKIRSTKLEDSAMYFCASSEGGTGNTGELFFGEGSRLTVL.